These 19 T cell receptor beta chains share one sample of origin, sequenced in a study of blood T cell dynamics during melanoma immunotherapy. The sample's time point: week 3, after first cycle of checkpoint inhibitor. Assay: immunoSEQ multiplex PCR; the TCRdb copy retains only in-frame clones and omits some. The top ten clones hold about 5.3% of a sample with over 800 clones, roughly 90% of them seen once. The starting material was effector memory CD8+ T cells from blood, obtained from a patient treated with checkpoint blockade. These receptors were collected from a human donor with melanoma.

V gene TRBV2 combines with J gene TRBJ2-1; 7 bases map to TRBD1. Germline trimming cut 4 bases from V and 0 bases from J; bases unmatched to any gene: 6. CDR1 and CDR2 (germline): SNHLY, FYNNEI. The CDR3 extends over 16 amino acids. As DNA, the CDR3 is TGTGCCAGCAGTGCTGACAGGGAAAGCTCCTACAATGAGCAGTTCTTC. This codes for CASSADRESSYNEQFF.

V gene TRBV28 combines with J gene TRBJ2-7; D assignment may be TRBD1 or TRBD2 (6 bases each). Trimming took off 2 bases at V and 6 bases at J, with 8 bases between the two ends. The V gene's germline CDR1 is MDHEN and CDR2 SYDVKM. The CDR3 extends over 12 amino acids. CDR3 in DNA: TGTGCCAGCAGTTTAGGAGGGGGCGAGCAGTACTTC. It yields the protein CASSLGGGEQYF.

The rearrangement uses TRBV28 and TRBJ1-3; the D is unclear. Germline V gene sequence: CDR1 MDHEN, CDR2 SYDVKM. V lost 3 bases and J 4 bases, leaving 10 bases between the germline ends. CDR3 length: 14 residues. The CDR3 nucleotides are TGTGCCAGCAGTTTTTTGTCAGACGGAAACACCATATATTTT. It translates to CASSFLSDGNTIYF.

The chain uses TRBV11-3 and TRBJ2-2; the D gene is possibly TRBD1 (5 bases). Germline CDR1 and CDR2: SGHNT and YENEEA. The V end was cut by 0 bases, the J end by 4 bases, with 12 bases between. CDR3 length: 16 amino acids. The CDR3 nucleotides read TGTGCCAGCAGCTTAGAAGAACACAGGCTCACCGGGGAGCTGTTTTTT. This sequence encodes CASSLEEHRLTGELFF.

The J gene is TRBJ2-7, the V gene TRBV7-9; D gene ambiguous. The germline V gene encodes CDR1 SEHNR and CDR2 FQNEAQ (reference sequence). V lost 3 bases and J lost 9, with 12 bases in between. This CDR3 comprises 12 residues. This CDR3 reads CASSLNRDGQYF. In DNA form, the CDR3 reads TGTGCCAGCAGCTTGAACAGAGACGGGCAGTACTTC.

This chain connects TRBV30 to TRBJ1-1; D not certain. V lost 0 bases and J 5 bases, leaving 4 bases between the germline ends. CDR3 length: 11 residues. Germline V gene lookup returns CDR1 GTSNPN and CDR2 SVGIG (reference sequence). The CDR3 DNA reads TGTGCCTGGAGTGTTGATACTGAAGCTTTCTTT. This sequence encodes CAWSVDTEAFF.

The chain is built from TRBV13 and TRBJ1-3, with unresolved D. Germline V lookup: CDR1 PRHDT, CDR2 FYEKMQ (reference sequence). With 3 bases removed from V and 0 bases from J, the gap between germline ends came to 6 bases. The CDR3 is 14 residues long. CDR3 sequence reads: CASSFASSGNTIYF. In DNA form, the CDR3 reads TGTGCCAGCAGCTTCGCGAGCTCTGGAAACACCATATATTTT.

V usage is TRBV7-9 and J usage is TRBJ2-7; the D gene is possibly TRBD2 (5 bases). The germline CDR1 and CDR2 sequences are SEHNR and FQNEAQ (reference sequence). Between the trimmed V and J ends, which lost 5 bases and 3 bases, there was a span of 8 bases. The CDR3 loop spans 12 amino acids. CDR3 residues: CASSPDFYEQYF. The CDR3 coding sequence is TGTGCCAGCAGCCCGGACTTCTACGAGCAGTACTTC.

The chain couples TRBV7-9 to TRBJ2-1, with D hard to call. Germline CDR1 and CDR2: SEHNR and FQNEAQ (reference sequence). The CDR3 contains 14 residues. Trimming stripped 1 base from V and 2 bases from J, with 6 bases between. CDR3 in DNA: TGTGCCAGCAGCTTAGTTATGGCCTACAATGAGCAGTTCTTC. Translated, it gives CASSLVMAYNEQFF.

This chain connects TRBV5-5 to TRBJ2-7; 11 bases agree with TRBD1. CDR1 and CDR2 (germline): SGHKS, YYEKEE (reference sequence). V shed 4 bases and J 4 bases; nucleotides not matched to a gene: 4. This CDR3 region has 14 residues. This CDR3 reads CASSLGQGAYEQYF. CDR3 DNA: TGTGCCAGCAGCCTCGGACAGGGGGCATACGAGCAGTACTTC. The variable domain in full, with the rest retrieved from reference TRBV5-5 and TRBJ2-7, is DAGVTQSPTHLIKTRGQQVTLRCSPISGHKSVSWYQQVLGQGPQFIFQYYEKEERGRGNFPDRFSARQFPNYSSELNVNALLLGDSALYLCASSLGQGAYEQYFGPGTRLTVT.

The chain recombines TRBV30 with TRBJ1-6; D unclear. This CDR3 is built from 13 residues. V lost 1 base and J 5 bases, leaving 6 bases between the germline ends. Germline CDR1 GTSNPN, CDR2 SVGIG (reference sequence). CDR3 in DNA: TGTGCCTGGAGTGCCATGGATAATTCACCCCTCCACTTT. Residues: CAWSAMDNSPLHF.

The gene calls are TRBV5-4 and TRBJ2-2, with D tentatively TRBD1 (6 bases). CDR3 length equals 13 residues. V was shortened by 7 bases and J by 8 bases, with 15 bases between the two germline ends. The germline V gene has CDR1 SGHNT and CDR2 YYREEE (reference sequence). CDR3 amino acids: CASLHRELGELFF. CDR3 in DNA: TGTGCCAGCCTGCACAGGGAGCTAGGGGAGCTGTTTTTT.

The V and J genes are TRBV11-2 and TRBJ2-7; 7 bases align to TRBD1. Germline CDR1 reads SGHAT; CDR2 reads FQNNGV. The trim removed 4 bases at V and 1 base at J, leaving 1 base unmatched. The CDR3 consists of 13 residues. The chain's CDR3 is CASSWDRSYEQYF. The CDR3 bases are TGTGCCAGCAGCTGGGACAGATCCTACGAGCAGTACTTC.

The gene calls are TRBV6-4 and TRBJ1-1, with 8 positions matching TRBD1. The CDR3 totals 13 residues. V gave up 4 bases and J gave up 5 bases; unmatched junction bases: 3. Germline assignment: CDR1 MRHNA and CDR2 SNTAGT. CDR3 amino acids: CASSATGGTEAFF. As DNA, the CDR3 is TGTGCCAGCAGTGCCACAGGGGGGACTGAAGCTTTCTTT.

Only a few counts were recorded for this clone. V usage is TRBV7-9 and J usage is TRBJ1-2; TRBD1 agrees at 7 bases. Looked up from germline, CDR1 is SEHNR and CDR2 is FQNEAQ (reference sequence). J was trimmed by 2 bases and V by 3 bases; bases with no gene match: 3. CDR3 length equals 14 residues. CDR3 DNA sequence: TGTGCCAGCAGCTTTCAGGGGGGCAACTATGGCTACACCTTC. It codes for CASSFQGGNYGYTF.

The gene calls are TRBV27 and TRBJ2-1, with 8 positions matching TRBD2. Germline V lookup: CDR1 MNHEY, CDR2 SMNVEV (reference sequence). The CDR3 extends over 17 amino acids. The ends lost 0 bases at V and 3 bases at J; junction bases unmatched: 7. The CDR3 protein is CASSLSGSGTIYNEQFF. In nucleotides, the CDR3 is TGTGCCAGCAGTTTATCGGGTAGCGGGACCATCTACAATGAGCAGTTCTTC.

The chain couples TRBV6-9 to TRBJ2-1, with D perhaps matching TRBD1 (6 bases). The CDR3 is 12 residues long. Germline assignment: CDR1 MNHGY and CDR2 SVAAGI. V shed 7 bases and J shed 6 bases, with 10 bases lying between them. The DNA for the CDR3 is TGTGCCAGCACAGGACAGTTCAATGAGCAGTTCTTC. This gives the protein CASTGQFNEQFF.

This chain connects TRBV12-5 to TRBJ2-7; possible D gene TRBD2, 6 bases. V was shortened by 4 bases and J by 6 bases, with 10 bases between the two germline ends. The length of the CDR3 is 12 residues. CDR1 and CDR2 from the germline V gene are LGHNT and FRNRAP. The CDR3 protein is CASGSTSSEQYF. The CDR3 nucleotides read TGTGCTAGTGGTTCGACTAGTTCCGAGCAGTACTTC.

The gene calls are TRBV27 and TRBJ2-3; 7 bases align to TRBD2. This CDR3 is 14 amino acids long. Trimming took 8 bases from V and 1 from J; bases not matched to a gene: 6. Germline assignment: CDR1 MNHEY and CDR2 SMNVEV (reference sequence). The CDR3 region is CASGAGERTDTQYF. For the CDR3, the DNA is TGTGCCAGCGGCGCGGGGGAGCGCACAGATACGCAGTATTTT.